This T cell receptor (beta chain) stems from a study of cytomegalovirus exposure and HLA in healthy donors. PCR primers comprised 60 Vbeta and 13 Jbeta primers. Sequencing was performed with immunoSEQ multiplex PCR; in TCRdb, only in-frame clones are kept and a portion is missing. The table has 150,000 or so clones, 82% seen once; the top ten hold 1.4% to 1.5%. The CDR3 length is 14 residues. The germline gives CDR1 SQVTM, CDR2 ANQGSEA. Notes on the study in general: Using a false discovery rate of 0.05, a later analysis showed that roughly 16,000 TCR beta sequences were associated with HLA alleles.

Worth noting for this clone: Its antigen remains unknown. One end of the junction varies from germline; a read error may be responsible. This CDR3 is also generated by other DNA sequences in the sample.

The sample taken for sequencing was PBMCs. This TCR derives from a man in his thirties or forties in good health and CMV-seropositive. The rearrangement links TRBV29-1 to TRBJ2-7; TRBD1 aligns across 7 bases. CDR3 DNA: TGCAGCGTGGAAACAGGGGAGCGGTCCTACGAGCAGTACTTT. Protein sequence: CSVETGERSYEQYF.